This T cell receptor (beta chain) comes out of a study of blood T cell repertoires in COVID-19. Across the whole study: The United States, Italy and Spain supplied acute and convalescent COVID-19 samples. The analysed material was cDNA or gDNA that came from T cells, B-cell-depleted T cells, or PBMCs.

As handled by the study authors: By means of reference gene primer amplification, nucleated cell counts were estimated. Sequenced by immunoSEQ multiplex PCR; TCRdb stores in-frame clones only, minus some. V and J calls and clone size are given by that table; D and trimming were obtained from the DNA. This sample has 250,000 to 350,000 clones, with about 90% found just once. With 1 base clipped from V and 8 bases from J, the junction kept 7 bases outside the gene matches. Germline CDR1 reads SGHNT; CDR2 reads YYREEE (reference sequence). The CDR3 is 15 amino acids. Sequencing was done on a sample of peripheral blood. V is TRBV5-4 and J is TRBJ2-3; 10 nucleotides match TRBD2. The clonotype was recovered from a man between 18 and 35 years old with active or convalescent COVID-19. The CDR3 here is CASSLRGTSDFTQYF. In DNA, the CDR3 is TGTGCCAGCAGCTTGCGGGGGACTAGCGATTTTACGCAGTATTTT.